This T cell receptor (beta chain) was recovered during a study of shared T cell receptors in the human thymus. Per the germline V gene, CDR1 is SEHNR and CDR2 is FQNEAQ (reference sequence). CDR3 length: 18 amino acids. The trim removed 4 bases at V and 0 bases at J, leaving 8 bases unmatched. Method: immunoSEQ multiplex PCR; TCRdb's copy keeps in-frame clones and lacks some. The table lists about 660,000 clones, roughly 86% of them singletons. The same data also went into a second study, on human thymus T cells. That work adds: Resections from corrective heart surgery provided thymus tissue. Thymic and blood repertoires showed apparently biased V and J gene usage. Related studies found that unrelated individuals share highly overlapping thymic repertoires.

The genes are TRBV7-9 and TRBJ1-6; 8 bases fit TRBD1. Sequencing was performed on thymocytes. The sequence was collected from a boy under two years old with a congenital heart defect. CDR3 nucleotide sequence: TGTGCCAGCAGCTCTCGACAGGGGACGAGCTCCTATAATTCACCCCTCCACTTT. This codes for CASSSRQGTSSYNSPLHF.